This passage covers 3 T cell receptor beta chains from one sample sequenced in a study of cytomegalovirus exposure and HLA in healthy donors. Researchers ran the PCR with 60 Vbeta and 13 Jbeta primers. Clones were sequenced by immunoSEQ multiplex PCR, and TCRdb holds only the in-frame ones, with some missing. The sample lists over 150,000 clones; around 80% were seen once. The sequencing sample was made of PBMCs. These receptors originate from a man aged 25-45 years in good health and CMV-seronegative.

The V call is TRBV7-9, the J call TRBJ2-1; 7 bases are a match to TRBD2. Germline V gives CDR1 SEHNR, CDR2 FQNEAQ (reference sequence). The CDR3 is 14 amino acids. J lost 3 bases, V lost 7 bases, and 6 bases had no gene match. Written as DNA, the CDR3 is TGTGCCAGCAAGGCGGGAGTATACTACAATGAGCAGTTCTTC. The encoded protein is CASKAGVYYNEQFF.

The chain recombines TRBV13 with TRBJ2-7, with 7 bases matching TRBD2. The CDR3 is 13 amino acids. The V gene's germline CDR1 is PRHDT and CDR2 FYEKMQ (reference sequence). V dropped 5 bases and J dropped 3; count of bases not matched to a gene: 4. The CDR3, as DNA: TGTGCCAGCAGCCTTGGGGAGGGCTACGAGCAGTACTTC. Protein product: CASSLGEGYEQYF. Supplemented by reference TRBV13 and TRBJ2-7, the full variable domain reads AAGVIQSPRHLIKEKRETATLKCYPIPRHDTVYWYQQGPGQDPQFLISFYEKMQSDKGSIPDRFSAQQFSDYHSELNMSSLELGDSALYFCASSLGEGYEQYFGPGTRLTVT.

The CDR3 DNA is TGTGCCAGCGGGGAGCTGGCGCTTATGAACACTGAAGCTTTCTTT. Amino acids: CASGELALMNTEAFF. This sequence joins TRBV6-5 and TRBJ1-1; D remains ambiguous. This CDR3 is 15 amino acids long. With 8 bases removed from V and 0 bases from J, the gap between germline ends came to 16 bases. Germline-derived CDR1 and CDR2 are MNHEY and SVGAGI.